The clone carrying this TCR beta chain was detected ten times or more. Its antigen is undetermined. The record originates from a study of Graves' ophthalmopathy and Graves' hyperthyroidism. Study outcomes and limitations: Blood was where most expanded thyroid clonotypes above 0.001 frequency also turned up.

Ophthalmopathy-affected donors exhibited moderate-to-severe activity, CAS ≥3, NOSPECS ≥4, and duration under 3 months. Amplified material comprised TCR beta CDR3 regions derived from RNA transcripts. A first-round RT-PCR used HTBI primers, followed by a second-round multiplex PCR. TCRdb reprocessed the multiplex PCR reads with MiXCR, giving one entry per CDR3 protein. The data show almost 750,000 distinct CDR3 sequences, roughly 40% seen once. Source material: peripheral blood. The TCR comes from an adult man with Graves' ophthalmopathy.

Here the CDR3 DNA reads TGTGCCAGCAGCTTGCTCGACTGGGCGTCCTATGGCTACACCTTC. Its translation is CASSLLDWASYGYTF. This chain links TRBV7-9 with TRBJ1-2; D gene unclear. CDR1 is SEHNR and CDR2 is FQNEAQ in the germline V gene (reference sequence). The V gene lost 3 bases and the J gene lost 4 bases, with 15 bases spanning the gap. CDR3 size: 15 residues.